These T cell receptor beta chains were read from a single sample in a study of blood T cell repertoires in COVID-19. Measured with immunoSEQ multiplex PCR; TCRdb has only the in-frame clones, and not every one. The sample carries about 120,000 clones, about 78% recorded once. Sequenced input: peripheral blood. These receptors came from a man between 65 and 85 years old with acute or convalescent COVID-19. CDR3s include the opening cysteine and the closing phenylalanine or tryptophan. The order of the fields is J gene, V gene, clone size, D gene, CDR3 DNA, CDR3 protein. The D gene is left open where the match is weak. Size is stated for part of the rows, as once, few or many counts, or as a class when the clone is expanded.

TRBJ2-7 | TRBV10-3 | - | TRBD2 | TGTGCCATCAGGACTAGCGGGACCTACGAGCAGTACTTC | CAIRTSGTYEQYF
TRBJ2-7 | TRBV5-6 | - | TRBD1 | TGTGCCAGCAGCCCCCGGACAGGGGGCAACGAGCAGTACTTC | CASSPRTGGNEQYF
TRBJ1-2 | TRBV7-3 | - | TRBD1 | TGTGCCAGCAGCTTATTAGGGGGCGCCCCTAACTATGGCTACACCTTC | CASSLLGGAPNYGYTF
TRBJ1-6 | TRBV4-3 | - | - | TGCGCCAGCAGCCGCCCTTCCGGGGAGGGAAATTCACCCCTCCACTTT | CASSRPSGEGNSPLHF
TRBJ1-3 | TRBV9 | - | - | TGTGCCAGCAGCGTAACCGACAGGAGCTCTGGAAACACCATATATTTT | CASSVTDRSSGNTIYF
TRBJ2-5 | TRBV4-3 | once | - | TGCGCCAGCAGGCCGGGATCAGGCCAAGAGACCCAGTACTTC | CASRPGSGQETQYF
TRBJ1-1 | TRBV5-1 | - | TRBD1 | TGCGCCAGCAGCTTAGGCACAGGGGCGATGAACACTGAAGCTTTCTTT | CASSLGTGAMNTEAFF
TRBJ2-5 | TRBV18 | - | - | TGTGCCAGCTCATATACAGGGCAAGAGACCCAGTACTTC | CASSYTGQETQYF
TRBJ1-2 | TRBV4-1 | - | - | TGCGCCAGCAGCCAAGAGGCGGGGGCGCGGATCTATGGCTACACCTTC | CASSQEAGARIYGYTF
TRBJ1-2 | TRBV4-3 | once | TRBD1 | TGCGCCAGCAGCCAAGAAGGGACAGGGGGGAGGGGCTACACCTTC | CASSQEGTGGRGYTF
TRBJ2-5 | TRBV2 | - | TRBD2 | TGTGCCAGCAGTCTAGGACTAGCGGACCAAGAGACCCAGTACTTC | CASSLGLADQETQYF
TRBJ2-2 | TRBV7-9 | - | TRBD2 | TGTGCCAGCAGCTTCGTCGGGGGGAAAGGGGAGCTGTTTTTT | CASSFVGGKGELFF
TRBJ1-1 | TRBV5-6 | - | - | TGTGCCAGCAGTTCTACAGGGTCCACTGAAGCTTTCTTT | CASSSTGSTEAFF
TRBJ1-5 | TRBV5-1 | - | TRBD1 | TGCGCCAGCAGCCCCGGACAGGGGACCCAGCCCCAGCATTTT | CASSPGQGTQPQHF
TRBJ1-3 | TRBV18 | few | - | TGTGCCAGCTCAGGGAGCTCTACAGGGTCCGGAAACACCATATATTTT | CASSGSSTGSGNTIYF
TRBJ1-1 | TRBV13 | - | - | TGTGCCAGCAGCTTAAGTTTGGCGGCTGAAGCTTTCTTT | CASSLSLAAEAFF